This T cell receptor beta chain was documented in a study of CD8 T cells in ankylosing spondylitis. Points from the study as a whole: Characteristic, it appeared, of ankylosing spondylitis blood was a TCR beta motif of several highly homologous variants. The authors reported significant enrichment of disease-linked clones in matched ankylosing spondylitis synovial fluid. Earlier literature documents some of the motif variants in reactive arthritis synovial fluid and blood.

Regarding this clonotype: Its antigen is unidentified.

Using quantitative 5'-RACE with molecular barcodes, the authors made TCR beta libraries. MiXCR was run by TCRdb on the 5' RACE reads, yielding one entry per CDR3 protein. The sample consists of 750,000 to 850,000 distinct CDR3 sequences, 12% of them appearing once. This receptor was identified in a male donor with ankylosing spondylitis. Input material: blood, either unsorted or a sorted T cell fraction (not recorded which).

The CDR3, as DNA: TGCGCCAGCAGGAACAGGGACGGGACTAATGAAAAACTGTTTTTT. This sequence encodes CASRNRDGTNEKLFF. The chain is built from TRBV5-1 and TRBJ1-4; perhaps TRBD1 as D (6 bases). Germline CDR1 and CDR2: SGHRS and YFSETQ. This CDR3 contains 15 residues. V lost 5 bases and J 2 bases, leaving 13 bases between the germline ends.